This T cell receptor (beta chain) was sequenced for a study of human T cells and chemical hapten exposure. CDR1 and CDR2 (germline): SGHAT, FQNNGV. The CDR3 sequence is 13 residues long. V lost 1 base to trimming and J lost 7 bases, with 8 bases between them. Sample time point: patch test 2, 6 weeks after DPC sensitization. Treatment here: therapeutic diphenylcyclopropenone sensitization with weekly scalp DPC. This clonotype was found many times. The study used a library that attached unique molecular identifiers to individual cDNA molecules. TCRdb reanalysed the RACE reads using MiXCR and keeps one entry per CDR3 protein. The data hold 80,000 to 100,000 distinct CDR3 sequences, with approximately 8.6% observed a single time.

The chain uses TRBV11-2 and TRBJ2-1; D may be TRBD1 (5 bases). This TCR derives from a woman aged 40 to 50 with alopecia areata. Some clones in this sample may be carry-over from other donors' samples. The sample in question was whole blood, obtained in connection with sensitization to the hapten diphenylcyclopropenone (DPC). The CDR3 protein is CASSLGQTNEQFF. CDR3 coding DNA: TGTGCCAGCAGCTTAGGACAGACGAATGAGCAGTTCTTC.